Here is one TCR beta chain with its context. Its specificity is unknown. This specimen belongs to a study of T cell responses to AZD1222 COVID-19 vaccine. Whole-study results and caveats: Following two doses of AZD1222, Spike-specific TCR breadth and depth rose.

The CDR3 has 16 amino acids. Germline CDR1 is SGHTA and CDR2 is FQGNSA. V lost 10 bases to trimming and J lost 5 bases; unmatched junction nucleotides: 15. Clones were read by immunoSEQ multiplex PCR, and TCRdb kept only the in-frame ones, dropping some. The repertoire includes about 130,000 clones, about 80% of them detected once, and 4.1% sits in the top ten. The source was peripheral blood, collected on day 0 of AZD1222 vaccination. This chain connects TRBV7-2 to TRBJ2-2; 8 nucleotides agree with TRBD1. This clonotype originated in an adult in good health. The CDR3 loop reads CATNHQGASRTGELFF. CDR3 nucleotide sequence: TGTGCCACCAACCACCAGGGGGCATCGAGAACCGGGGAGCTGTTTTTT.